The clone carrying this TCR beta chain has just a few counts. Its antigen is not known. Looked up from germline, CDR1 is LNHDA and CDR2 is SQIVND (reference sequence). The CDR3 runs 14 residues. V shed 6 bases and J shed 11 bases, with 22 bases lying between them. TCRdb itself ran the 5' RACE reads through MiXCR, one entry per CDR3 protein. Seen here are some 350,000 distinct CDR3 sequences, 13% observed once, and the top ten hold over 20%. The sample originates from a study of T-cell memory formation after mild COVID-19. Notes on the study in general: Among clones peaking at day 37 in the second wave, SARS-CoV-2 specificity remained unconfirmed. Day 15 to 85 contracting clones showed balanced CD4/CD8; later expanders leaned CD4+. Mainly CM and EM harbored the contracting CD4+ clones; mainly EMRA harbored the CD8+ ones.

J is TRBJ1-1 and V is TRBV19; TRBD1 is a possible D gene (5 bases). The clonotype originates from a young man who had mild COVID-19 (a few samples of this study predate the infection). Cell type and time point are not known. Sequencing used PBMCs or a T cell subset sorted from them (not recorded which). In nucleotides, the CDR3 is TGTGCCAGTAGGGACCTGGGGACCCCCGAACAGGCTTTCTTT. This translates into CASRDLGTPEQAFF. The full variable domain, rest sourced from reference TRBV19 and TRBJ1-1, is DGGITQSPKYLFRKEGQNVTLSCEQNLNHDAMYWYRQDPGQGLRLIYYSQIVNDFQKGDIAEGYSVSREKKESFPLTVTSAQKNPTAFYLCASRDLGTPEQAFFGQGTRLTVV.